This T cell receptor beta chain was observed in a study of shared clonotypes between healthy human individuals. TCRdb's copy holds only in-frame clones and misses some; the assay was immunoSEQ multiplex PCR. The data show 2.3 million or so clones, 85% to 95% seen once. This clone has more than one count but fewer than ten. CDR1 and CDR2 (germline): MDHEN, SYDVKM. This CDR3 region has 12 residues. The V and J ends lost 6 bases and 6 bases respectively, with 9 bases between them. Sequences were obtained from naive CD4+ T cells from PBMCs. The subset was: CD45RA+ positively selected. This clonotype was obtained from a man between 18 and 29 years old in good health. Some clones in this sample may be carry-over from other donors' samples. This chain uses TRBV28 with TRBJ1-5; maybe TRBD1 (6 bases). CDR3 residues: CASRLGGQPQHF. The CDR3 nucleotides are TGTGCCAGCAGGCTAGGGGGTCAGCCCCAGCATTTT.